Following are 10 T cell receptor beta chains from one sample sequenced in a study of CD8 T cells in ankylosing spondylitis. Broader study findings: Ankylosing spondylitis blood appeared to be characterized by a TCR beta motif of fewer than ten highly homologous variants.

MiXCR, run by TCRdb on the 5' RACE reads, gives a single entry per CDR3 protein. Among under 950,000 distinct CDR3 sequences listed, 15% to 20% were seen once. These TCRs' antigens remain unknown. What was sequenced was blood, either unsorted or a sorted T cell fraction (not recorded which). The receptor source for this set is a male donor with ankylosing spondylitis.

For the CDR3, the DNA is TGTGCCAGCAGCGGCTACAGGGAGTGGGAGCAGTACTTC. This encodes CASSGYREWEQYF. The genes are TRBV9 and TRBJ2-7; perhaps TRBD1 as D (6 bases). This CDR3 is 13 amino acids long. In germline, CDR1 is SGDLS, CDR2 YYNGEE. The V gene lost 3 bases and the J gene lost 7 bases, with 14 bases spanning the gap.

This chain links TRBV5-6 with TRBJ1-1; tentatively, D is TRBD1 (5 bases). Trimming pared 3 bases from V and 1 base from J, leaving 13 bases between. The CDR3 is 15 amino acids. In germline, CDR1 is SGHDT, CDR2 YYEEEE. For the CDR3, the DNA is TGTGCCAGCAGCTCCTGGGGACTGGCGAACACTGAAGCTTTCTTT. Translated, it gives CASSSWGLANTEAFF.

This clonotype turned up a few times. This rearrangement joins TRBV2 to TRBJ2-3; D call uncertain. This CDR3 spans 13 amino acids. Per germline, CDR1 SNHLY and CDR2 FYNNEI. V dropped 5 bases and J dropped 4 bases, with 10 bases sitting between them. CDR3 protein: CASSLIGPDTQYF. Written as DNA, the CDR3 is TGTGCCAGCAGTCTAATCGGGCCAGATACGCAGTATTTT.

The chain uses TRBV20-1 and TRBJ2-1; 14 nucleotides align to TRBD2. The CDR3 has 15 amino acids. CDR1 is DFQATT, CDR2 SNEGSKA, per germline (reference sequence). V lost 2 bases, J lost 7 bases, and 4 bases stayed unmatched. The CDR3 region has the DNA TGCAGTGCTAGAACCGGGACTAGCGGGAGTAATGAGCAGTTCTTC. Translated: CSARTGTSGSNEQFF.

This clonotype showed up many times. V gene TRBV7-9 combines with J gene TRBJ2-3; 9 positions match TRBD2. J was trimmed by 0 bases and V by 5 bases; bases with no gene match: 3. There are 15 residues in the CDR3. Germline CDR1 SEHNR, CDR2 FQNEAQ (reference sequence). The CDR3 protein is CASSLSGGSTDTQYF. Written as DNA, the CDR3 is TGTGCCAGCAGCCTGAGCGGGGGGAGCACAGATACGCAGTATTTT.

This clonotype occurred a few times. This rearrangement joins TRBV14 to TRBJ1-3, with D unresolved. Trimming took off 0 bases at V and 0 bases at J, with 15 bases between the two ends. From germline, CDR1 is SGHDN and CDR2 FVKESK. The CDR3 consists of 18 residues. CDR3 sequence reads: CASSQEKRGGHSGNTIYF. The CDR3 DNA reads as TGTGCCAGCAGCCAAGAGAAGAGAGGAGGGCACTCTGGAAACACCATATATTTT.

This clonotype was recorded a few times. CDR3 sequence: CASSLGHFSYEQYF. The CDR3 DNA sequence: TGTGCCAGCAGCTTAGGACACTTCTCCTACGAGCAGTACTTC. The chain carries TRBV7-2 and TRBJ2-7, with D uncertain. V was shortened by 1 base and J by 0 bases, with 7 bases between the two germline ends. CDR3 length: 14 residues. CDR1 is SGHTA, CDR2 FQGNSA, per germline.

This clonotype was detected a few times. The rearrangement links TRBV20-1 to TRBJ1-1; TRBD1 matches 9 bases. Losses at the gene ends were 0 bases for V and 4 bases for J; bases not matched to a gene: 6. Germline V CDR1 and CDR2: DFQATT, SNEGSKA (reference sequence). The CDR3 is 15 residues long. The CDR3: CSARDGTGWSTEAFF. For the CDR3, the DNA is TGCAGTGCTAGAGATGGGACAGGGTGGAGCACTGAAGCTTTCTTT.

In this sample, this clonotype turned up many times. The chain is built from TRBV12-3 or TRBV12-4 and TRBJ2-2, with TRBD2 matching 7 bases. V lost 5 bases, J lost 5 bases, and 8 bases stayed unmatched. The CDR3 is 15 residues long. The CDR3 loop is CASSPVGGITGELFF. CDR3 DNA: TGTGCCAGCAGTCCCGTGGGGGGGATTACCGGGGAGCTGTTTTTT.

The CDR3 nucleotides are TGTGCCAGCAGCCAACTAGCGGGAGGGGGTGCCAAAAACATTCAGTACTTC. It specifies CASSQLAGGGAKNIQYF. This rearrangement joins TRBV14 to TRBJ2-4, with 12 bases lining up with TRBD2. Germline CDR1 and CDR2: SGHDN and FVKESK. Trimming cost V 2 bases and J 1 base; bases outside gene matches: 3. The CDR3 is 17 residues long.